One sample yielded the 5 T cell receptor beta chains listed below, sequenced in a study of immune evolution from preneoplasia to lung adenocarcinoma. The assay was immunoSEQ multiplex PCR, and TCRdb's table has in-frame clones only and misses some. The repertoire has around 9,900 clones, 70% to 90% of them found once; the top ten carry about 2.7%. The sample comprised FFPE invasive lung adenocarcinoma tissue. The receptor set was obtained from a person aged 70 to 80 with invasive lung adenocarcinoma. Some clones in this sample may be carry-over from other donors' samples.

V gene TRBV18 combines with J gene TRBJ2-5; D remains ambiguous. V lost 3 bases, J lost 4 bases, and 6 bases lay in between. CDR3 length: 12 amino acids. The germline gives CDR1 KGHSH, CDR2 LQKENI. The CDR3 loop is CASSPGLETQYF. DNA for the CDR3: TGTGCCAGCTCACCGGGTTTAGAGACCCAGTACTTC.

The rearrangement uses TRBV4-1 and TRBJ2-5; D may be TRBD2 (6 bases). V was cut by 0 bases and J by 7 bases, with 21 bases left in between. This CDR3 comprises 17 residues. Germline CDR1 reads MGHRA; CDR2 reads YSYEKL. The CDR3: CASSQDPPGTPLRTQYF. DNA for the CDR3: TGCGCCAGCAGCCAAGATCCCCCCGGGACTCCCTTGCGGACCCAGTACTTC.

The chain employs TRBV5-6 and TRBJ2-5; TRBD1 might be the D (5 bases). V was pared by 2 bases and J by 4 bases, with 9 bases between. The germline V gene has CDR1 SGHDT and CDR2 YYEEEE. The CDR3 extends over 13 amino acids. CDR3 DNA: TGTGCCAGCAGCTTCTTCAGGGTAGAGACCCAGTACTTC. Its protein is CASSFFRVETQYF.

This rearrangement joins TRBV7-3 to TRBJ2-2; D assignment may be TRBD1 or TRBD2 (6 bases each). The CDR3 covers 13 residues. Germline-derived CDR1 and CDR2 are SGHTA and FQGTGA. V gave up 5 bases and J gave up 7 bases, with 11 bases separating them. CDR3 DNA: TGTGCCAGCAGCCCCGGGGGCTTCGGGGAGCTGTTTTTT. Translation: CASSPGGFGELFF.

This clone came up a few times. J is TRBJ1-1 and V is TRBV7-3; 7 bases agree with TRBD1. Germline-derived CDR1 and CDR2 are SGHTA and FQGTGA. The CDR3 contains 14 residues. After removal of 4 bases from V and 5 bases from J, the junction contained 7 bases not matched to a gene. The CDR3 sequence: CASSSTGFGTEAFF. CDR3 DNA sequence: TGTGCCAGCAGCTCGACAGGGTTCGGGACTGAAGCTTTCTTT.